This TCR beta chain derives from a study of regulatory T cells in long-lasting Graves disease. Whole-study context: Newly diagnosed Graves' patients had taken antithyroid drugs under 3 months. General study findings and limits: Newly diagnosed patients shared 850 to 1,000 public clonotypes; persistent patients shared approximately 2,700.

With 5 bases clipped from V and 2 bases from J, the junction kept 10 bases outside the gene matches. The CDR3 sequence is 19 residues long. The germline V gene encodes CDR1 SGHAT and CDR2 FQNNGV. This clonotype has a count of ten or more. Its antigen is not known. Time point meaning: newly diagnosed GD, antithyroid drugs for less than 3 months. Making the TCR library involved RNA that had been extracted from PBMCs. Building the TCR beta libraries relied on iRepertoire HTBI primers, and CDR3 regions underwent Arm-PCR. TCRdb recomputed calls from the multiplex PCR reads with MiXCR, one row per CDR3 protein. The data show over 350,000 distinct CDR3 sequences, with around 13% seen just once and about a sixth held by the top ten. These records were also assigned to another study, of T cells in Graves' hyperthyroidism and ophthalmopathy. That paper adds: In the blood, most expanded thyroid clonotypes above 0.001 appeared as well. From stable hyperthyroidism, ophthalmopathy was set apart by a 13 V-J model.

The source of this sequence is a woman aged 45-65 years with Graves disease. The chain couples TRBV11-2 to TRBJ2-3; 16 bases line up with TRBD2. Sequences were derived from peripheral blood mononuclear cells (PBMCs), sampled at new diagnosis, from a patient treated with antithyroid drugs. In DNA form, the CDR3 reads TGTGCCAGCAGCCCACTGGGACTAGCGGGAGGGCCGGTCACAGATACGCAGTATTTT. The encoded protein is CASSPLGLAGGPVTDTQYF.